The present T cell receptor (beta chain) was sequenced within a study of shared clonotypes between healthy human individuals. The CDR3 extends over 16 amino acids. Germline V lookup: CDR1 WSHSY, CDR2 SAAADI. Between the trimmed V and J ends, which lost 0 bases and 0 bases, there was a span of 12 bases. The naive CD8 fraction comprised CD45RO-negative cells positively selected for CCR7 and excluded terminally differentiated effector memory CD45RA+ cells. Libraries were prepared by immunoSEQ multiplex PCR; TCRdb keeps only in-frame clonotypes and omits some of them. Of hundreds of thousands of clones listed, just over 90% are singletons.

The clonotype was recovered from a man aged 25 to 45 in good health. The specimen was naive CD8+ T cells sorted from blood. The chain carries TRBV10-2 and TRBJ2-7; D may be TRBD1 or TRBD2 (6 bases each). This CDR3 is CASSESRGRLSYEQYF. CDR3 bases: TGCGCCAGCAGTGAGTCACGGGGGCGCCTCTCCTACGAGCAGTACTTC.